This T cell receptor beta chain originates from a study of T cells in Graves' hyperthyroidism and ophthalmopathy. RNA transcripts gave rise to amplified TCR beta CDR3 regions. The HTBI primer set served for first-round RT-PCR of the TCR CDR3. Using its own MiXCR run on the multiplex PCR reads, TCRdb lists one record per CDR3 protein. The sample comprises some 300,000 distinct CDR3 sequences, roughly 17% of which are singletons, and around 34% rests with the top ten. Overall study results and limits: By a 13 V-J model, ophthalmopathy was set apart from stable hyperthyroidism.

This clonotype was recorded at least ten times. No antigen is known for it. The CDR3 extends over 13 amino acids. V lost 6 bases to trimming and J lost 5 bases, with 14 bases between them. Germline loops: CDR1 WSHSY, CDR2 SAAADI. This clonotype originated in a man aged 25-45 years with Graves' hyperthyroidism. The chain is built from TRBV10-2 and TRBJ2-7, with D uncertain. The specimen sequenced was blood. The CDR3 nucleotides read TGCGCCAGCAGCGTCGCGGAGTGGGACGAGCAGTACTTC. This translates into CASSVAEWDEQYF.